This entry lists 23 T cell receptor beta chains sequenced from one sample in a study of blood T cell repertoires in COVID-19 (dated by TCRdb to between 2020 and 2021). The receptor library was made with the immunoSEQ multiplex PCR assay. In its TCRdb copy, this immuneACCESS table keeps in-frame sequences only and misses some clones. Where compared with another copy, unresolved V genes explain less than half of these, and the others have no known cause. The table for this sample lists 270,000 or so clones; roughly 93% of them were counted only once. The top ten clones comprise approximately 2.4% of the sample. The sequencing sample was made of PBMCs or T cells enriched from blood (not recorded which). All receptors derive from a woman aged 40 to 50 with acute COVID-19.

This rearrangement joins TRBV4-1 to TRBJ1-5; D ambiguous. Trimming took 0 bases from V and 5 from J, leaving 5 bases between them. Germline V gives CDR1 MGHRA, CDR2 YSYEKL. The length of the CDR3 is 13 residues. Here the CDR3 DNA reads TGCGCCAGCAGCCAAGATGGCCATCAGCCCCAGCATTTT. Amino acids: CASSQDGHQPQHF.

The rearrangement links TRBV9 to TRBJ2-3, with 11 bases fitting TRBD2. Trimming removed 2 bases from V and 3 bases from J; junction bases left unmatched: 8. The length of the CDR3 is 17 residues. The germline V gene has CDR1 SGDLS and CDR2 YYNGEE. The CDR3 nucleotides read TGTGCCAGCAGCGTCTCGGGGCTAGCGGGAGGTACAGATACGCAGTATTTT. This gives the protein CASSVSGLAGGTDTQYF.

The rearrangement links TRBV7-2 to TRBJ2-5, with 7 bases identical to TRBD2. Germline V lookup: CDR1 SGHTA, CDR2 FQGNSA. The CDR3 runs 16 residues. V lost 2 bases and J lost 3; bases outside the gene matches: 9. CDR3 nucleotides: TGTGCCAGCAGCTTAACTAGGACTAGACTAAAAGAGACCCAGTACTTC. Its translation: CASSLTRTRLKETQYF.

The gene calls are TRBV7-9 and TRBJ1-1; 9 nucleotides line up with TRBD1. Germline assignment: CDR1 SEHNR and CDR2 FQNEAQ (reference sequence). Trimming took 8 bases from V and 4 from J; bases not matched to a gene: 2. The CDR3 length is 12 residues. This CDR3 reads CASGQGSTEAFF. CDR3 bases: TGTGCCAGCGGACAGGGGAGCACTGAAGCTTTCTTT.

This chain uses TRBV5-4 with TRBJ1-1; TRBD1 might be the D (6 bases). The CDR3 is 14 amino acids. Deletions cut 0 bases from V and 1 base from J, with 7 bases between. Germline-derived CDR1 and CDR2 are SGHNT and YYREEE (reference sequence). The CDR3 bases are TGTGCCAGCAGCTTGGAGGGGGAGAACACTGAAGCTTTCTTT. This sequence encodes CASSLEGENTEAFF. Variable domain in full (rest from reference TRBV5-4 and TRBJ1-1): ETGVTQSPTHLIKTRGQQVTLRCSSQSGHNTVSWYQQALGQGPQFIFQYYREEENGRGNFPPRFSGLQFPNYSSELNVNALELDDSALYLCASSLEGENTEAFFGQGTRLTVV.

This sequence joins TRBV19 and TRBJ1-5, with 8 nucleotides matching TRBD1. Germline values: CDR1 LNHDA, CDR2 SQIVND (reference sequence). V gave up 6 bases and J gave up 2 bases; unmatched junction bases: 6. This CDR3 spans 15 amino acids. The CDR3 here is CASSMTGAGNQPQHF. CDR3 DNA sequence: TGTGCCAGTAGCATGACAGGGGCTGGCAATCAGCCCCAGCATTTT.

The chain carries TRBV27 and TRBJ2-1; TRBD1 matches at 10 bases. The germline V gene has CDR1 MNHEY and CDR2 SMNVEV (reference sequence). Trimming cost V 3 bases and J 5 bases; bases outside gene matches: 4. CDR3 length equals 15 residues. For the CDR3, the DNA is TGTGCCAGCAGTTTTTTCGGGACAGGGGACAATGAGCAGTTCTTC. As protein: CASSFFGTGDNEQFF.

The sample holds one count of this clone. V is TRBV7-9 and J is TRBJ1-1; D call uncertain. V lost 5 bases and J 3 bases, leaving 13 bases between the germline ends. This CDR3 contains 14 residues. Germline V gene data show CDR1 as SEHNR and CDR2 as FQNEAQ (reference sequence). The CDR3: CASSPGVVHTEAFF. For the CDR3, the DNA is TGTGCCAGCAGCCCCGGAGTGGTTCACACTGAAGCTTTCTTT.

This chain uses TRBV27 with TRBJ1-5; TRBD1 matches at 8 bases. Germline V gene data show CDR1 as MNHEY and CDR2 as SMNVEV (reference sequence). The CDR3 has 14 residues. With V trimmed by 6 bases and J by 4 bases, 5 bases remained unmatched. Here the CDR3 DNA reads TGTGCCAGCAGACCAACAGGGGGGAATCAGCCCCAGCATTTT. This sequence encodes CASRPTGGNQPQHF.

This clone was recorded once. The chain links TRBV6-1 to TRBJ2-7, with TRBD2 matching 8 bases. The germline gives CDR1 MNHNS, CDR2 SASEGT. The CDR3 consists of 18 residues. J was trimmed by 5 bases and V by 2 bases; bases with no gene match: 17. The CDR3 is CASSESTGGPDSPDEQYF. The CDR3, as DNA: TGTGCCAGCAGTGAAAGTACGGGAGGGCCAGATTCCCCAGACGAGCAGTACTTC.

The genes are TRBV23-1 and TRBJ2-5; D call uncertain. TRBV23-1 is labeled an ORF, and its function is uncertain. CDR3 length equals 19 residues. The ends were cut back, 2 bases at V and 5 bases at J, with 27 bases in the middle. The CDR3 nucleotides read TGCGCCAGCAGTCAAAAATTTCCTCTTCGGGTTTCCTGTCTGGAGACCCAGTACTTC. Its protein product is CASSQKFPLRVSCLETQYF.

This chain links TRBV29-1 with TRBJ2-7, with 9 bases aligning to TRBD1. The germline gives CDR1 SQVTM, CDR2 ANQGSEA. The CDR3 is 12 amino acids. V lost 6 bases to trimming and J lost 5 bases; unmatched junction nucleotides: 5. The chain's CDR3 is CSVEQGADEQYF. The CDR3 nucleotides read TGCAGCGTGGAACAGGGGGCAGACGAGCAGTACTTC.

V gene TRBV12-3 or TRBV12-4 combines with J gene TRBJ2-7, with D perhaps matching TRBD1 (6 bases). The V end was cut by 6 bases, the J end by 4 bases, with 10 bases between. The CDR3 is 12 residues long. The CDR3 region is CASSKTGYEQYF. CDR3 DNA: TGTGCCAGCAGCAAAACAGGGTACGAGCAGTACTTC.

The chain is built from TRBV19 and TRBJ2-7, with 14 bases identical to TRBD2. This CDR3 is built from 15 residues. The germline V gene has CDR1 LNHDA and CDR2 SQIVND (reference sequence). V lost 3 bases, J lost 5 bases, and 3 bases stayed unmatched. CDR3 loop: CASSIGTSGSDEQYF. For the CDR3, the DNA is TGTGCCAGTAGTATTGGGACTAGCGGGAGCGACGAGCAGTACTTC.

This clone was seen a few times. The V call is TRBV4-1, the J call TRBJ2-7; D gene unclear. Germline CDR1 reads MGHRA; CDR2 reads YSYEKL. CDR3 length: 13 amino acids. With 0 bases removed from V and 6 bases from J, the gap between germline ends came to 9 bases. CDR3 protein: CASSQEGVSEQYF. The CDR3 DNA sequence: TGCGCCAGCAGCCAAGAAGGAGTTTCCGAGCAGTACTTC.

The chain couples TRBV19 to TRBJ1-1; D gene ambiguous. The CDR3 runs 11 residues. Trimming took 8 bases from V and 4 from J, leaving 8 bases between them. CDR1 and CDR2 from the germline V gene are LNHDA and SQIVND (reference sequence). CDR3 DNA: TGTGCCAGTGGGCAGGCCACTGAAGCTTTCTTT. Amino acid sequence: CASGQATEAFF.

This clone was seen once. V gene TRBV4-2 combines with J gene TRBJ1-1; D call uncertain. Trimming took off 2 bases at V and 7 bases at J, with 14 bases between the two ends. The CDR3 contains 14 residues. From germline, CDR1 is LGHNA and CDR2 YNFKEQ. CDR3 loop: CASSQLTYTYEAFF. The CDR3 coding sequence is TGTGCCAGCAGCCAACTGACATATACCTATGAAGCTTTCTTT.

The genes are TRBV28 and TRBJ2-5, with 7 bases fitting TRBD1. The V segment lost 6 bases and the J segment 1 base; nucleotides outside the gene matches: 8. Looked up from germline, CDR1 is MDHEN and CDR2 is SYDVKM. The CDR3 runs 15 residues. The CDR3 DNA sequence: TGTGCCAGCAGCACAGGGGCCTCCCTCCAAGAGACCCAGTACTTC. Amino acids: CASSTGASLQETQYF.

The chain links TRBV7-3 to TRBJ2-5, with D possibly TRBD2 on 5 matching bases. The V gene's germline CDR1 is SGHTA and CDR2 FQGTGA. There are 13 residues in the CDR3. Trimming took off 2 bases at V and 2 bases at J, with 6 bases between the two ends. The CDR3 loop is CASSLEGQETQYF. The CDR3 DNA reads TGTGCCAGCAGCTTAGAGGGTCAAGAGACCCAGTACTTC.

This rearrangement joins TRBV29-1 to TRBJ1-3; D gene ambiguous. CDR3 length equals 13 residues. The V gene lost 3 bases and the J gene lost 3 bases, with 9 bases spanning the gap. Germline V gene sequence: CDR1 SQVTM, CDR2 ANQGSEA. The CDR3 DNA reads as TGCAGCGTTGAGTCTGCGTTTGGAAACACCATATATTTT. Translated, it gives CSVESAFGNTIYF.

The chain links TRBV7-6 to TRBJ2-2, with a tentative D call TRBD2 (6 bases). Looked up from germline, CDR1 is SGHVS and CDR2 is FNYEAQ. V dropped 5 bases and J dropped 7 bases, with 17 bases sitting between them. The CDR3 has 15 residues. Written as DNA, the CDR3 is TGTGCCAGCAGCCAGGTCGGGGGAGCCGTCGGGGAGCTGTTTTTT. The encoded protein is CASSQVGGAVGELFF.

V gene TRBV30 combines with J gene TRBJ1-4, with 7 bases lining up with TRBD1. The CDR3 is 13 amino acids. Trimming removed 5 bases from V and 8 bases from J; junction bases left unmatched: 8. Germline V gene sequence: CDR1 GTSNPN, CDR2 SVGIG (reference sequence). The CDR3 nucleotides read TGTGCCTGGGACAGGGAAGGCGGGGAAAAACTGTTTTTT. Encoded protein: CAWDREGGEKLFF.

This clone was seen only a few times. This chain links TRBV19 with TRBJ2-1, with 9 bases fitting TRBD2. J was trimmed by 8 bases and V by 4 bases; bases with no gene match: 15. Per germline, CDR1 LNHDA and CDR2 SQIVND (reference sequence). The CDR3 extends over 17 amino acids. The CDR3 protein is CASSTWQGTSRSYEQFF. CDR3 DNA sequence: TGTGCCAGTAGTACGTGGCAGGGGACTAGCAGGAGCTATGAGCAGTTCTTC.